The entry below describes one T cell receptor (beta chain). Its target is unknown. The trim removed 6 bases at V and 7 bases at J, leaving 13 bases unmatched. From germline, CDR1 is DFQATT and CDR2 SNEGSKA (reference sequence). The CDR3 spans 14 residues. Each CDR3 protein gets one entry after TCRdb re-called the 5' RACE reads with MiXCR. The profile shows over 50,000 distinct CDR3 sequences, 9.3% of them singletons. This specimen belongs to a study of T-cell memory formation after mild COVID-19. Study-level information: Largely, the TCR clusters proved donor specific.

Study-wide points: Of the contracting clones, CD4+ ones lay mainly in CM and EM, and CD8+ ones in EMRA. Later expanders leaned toward CD4+, whereas clones contracting from day 15 to 85 were balanced CD4/CD8.

The sequencing sample was made of PBMCs or a T cell subset sorted from them (not recorded which). This TCR came from an adult woman who had mild COVID-19 (a few samples of this study predate the infection). Cell type and time point are not known. V is TRBV20-1 and J is TRBJ1-2, with 8 bases aligning to TRBD1. The CDR3 sequence is CSAEATGAFLGYTF. CDR3 in DNA: TGCAGTGCCGAGGCGACAGGGGCATTTCTTGGCTACACCTTC.